This T cell receptor beta chain originates from a study of blood T cell repertoires in COVID-19. Study at large: There were acute and convalescent COVID-19 samples, and they came from the United States, Italy and Spain. Nucleic acid was either cDNA or gDNA, and it came from T cells, B-cell-depleted T cells, or PBMCs.

Which cohort a participant joined came from the clinical history participants gave. Per the original methods: Estimated nucleated cell counts came from reference gene primer amplification. Clones were read by immunoSEQ multiplex PCR, and TCRdb kept only the in-frame ones, dropping some. V and J calls and clone size are copied from that table; D and trimming were computed from the DNA. Seen here are some 320,000 clones, under 95% observed once, and the top ten hold 2% to 3%. The specimen was PBMCs or T cells enriched from blood (not recorded which). The source of this sequence is a man between 60 and 75 years old who had recovered from COVID-19.

DNA of the CDR3: TGTGCCAGCAGAAACGAACTAAACTATGGCTACACCTTC. Protein product: CASRNELNYGYTF. V usage is TRBV6-5 and J usage is TRBJ1-2; D uncertain. The CDR3 runs 13 residues. The V gene lost 6 bases and the J gene lost 2 bases, with 10 bases spanning the gap. The germline V gene has CDR1 MNHEY and CDR2 SVGAGI.